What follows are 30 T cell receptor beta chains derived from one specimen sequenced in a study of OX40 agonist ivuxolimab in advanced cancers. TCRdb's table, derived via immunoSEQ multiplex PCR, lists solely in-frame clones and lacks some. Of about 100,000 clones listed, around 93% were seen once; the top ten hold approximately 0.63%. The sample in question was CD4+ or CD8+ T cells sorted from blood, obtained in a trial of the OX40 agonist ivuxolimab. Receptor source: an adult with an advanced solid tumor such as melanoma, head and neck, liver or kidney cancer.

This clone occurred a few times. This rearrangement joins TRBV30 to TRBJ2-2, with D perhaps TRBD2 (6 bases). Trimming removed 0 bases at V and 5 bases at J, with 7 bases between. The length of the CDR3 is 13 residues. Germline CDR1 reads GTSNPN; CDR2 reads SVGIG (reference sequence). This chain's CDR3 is CAWSVGGTGELFF. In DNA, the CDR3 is TGTGCCTGGAGTGTTGGGGGGACCGGGGAGCTGTTTTTT.

This chain's CDR3 is CASSYSIVAEAFF. In nucleotides, the CDR3 is TGTGCCAGCAGTTACTCGATAGTGGCAGAAGCTTTCTTT. The chain joins TRBV6-6 to TRBJ1-1, with D unclear. Trimming left V 0 bases short and J 8 bases short, with 10 bases between. Germline-derived CDR1 and CDR2 are MNHNY and SVGAGI (reference sequence). This CDR3 is built from 13 residues.

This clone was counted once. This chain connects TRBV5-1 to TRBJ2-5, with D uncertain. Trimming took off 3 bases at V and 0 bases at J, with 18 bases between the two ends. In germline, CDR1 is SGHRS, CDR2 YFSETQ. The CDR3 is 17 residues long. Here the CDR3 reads CASSSPRSILYQETQYF. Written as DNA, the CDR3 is TGCGCCAGCAGCTCGCCGAGATCGATCCTGTACCAAGAGACCCAGTACTTC. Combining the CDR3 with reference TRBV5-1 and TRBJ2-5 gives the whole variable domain KAGVTQTPRYLIKTRGQQVTLSCSPISGHRSVSWYQQTPGQGLQFLFEYFSETQRNKGNFPGRFSGRQFSNSRSEMNVSTLELGDSALYLCASSSPRSILYQETQYFGPGTRLLVL.

The DNA of the CDR3 is TGTGCCAGCAGTTACCTTGGGGGCGGCTACACCTTC. Translation: CASSYLGGGYTF. The chain carries TRBV6-5 and TRBJ1-2; possibly TRBD1 for D (6 bases). Germline CDR1 MNHEY, CDR2 SVGAGI. The CDR3 spans 12 residues. Trimming pared 2 bases from V and 8 bases from J, leaving 9 bases between.

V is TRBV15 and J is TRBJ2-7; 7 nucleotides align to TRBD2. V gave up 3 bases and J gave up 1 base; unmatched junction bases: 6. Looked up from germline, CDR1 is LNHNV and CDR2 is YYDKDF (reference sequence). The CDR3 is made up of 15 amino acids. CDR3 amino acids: CATSRLTGGSYEQYF. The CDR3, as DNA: TGTGCCACCAGCAGGCTGACGGGAGGATCCTACGAGCAGTACTTC.

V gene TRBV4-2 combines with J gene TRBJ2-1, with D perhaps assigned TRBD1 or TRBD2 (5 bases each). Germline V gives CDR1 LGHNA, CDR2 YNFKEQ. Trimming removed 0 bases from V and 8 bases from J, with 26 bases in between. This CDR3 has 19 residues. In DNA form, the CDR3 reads TGTGCCAGCAGCCAAGATGAGGGGCCAGGGATGGGTACAGTGGATGAGCAGTTCTTC. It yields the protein CASSQDEGPGMGTVDEQFF.

CDR3 sequence (DNA): TGTGCCAGCAGCCCCCGGACAAGGTCAGATACGCAGTATTTT. Residues: CASSPRTRSDTQYF. The gene calls are TRBV7-9 and TRBJ2-3; D is possibly TRBD1 (5 bases). The CDR3 runs 14 residues. Per the germline V gene, CDR1 is SEHNR and CDR2 is FQNEAQ (reference sequence). Trimming pared 5 bases from V and 4 bases from J, leaving 13 bases between.

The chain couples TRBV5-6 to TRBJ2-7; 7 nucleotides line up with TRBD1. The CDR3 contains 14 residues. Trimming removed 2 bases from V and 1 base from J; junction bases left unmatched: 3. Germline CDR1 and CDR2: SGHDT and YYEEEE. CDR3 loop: CASSLGTASYEQYF. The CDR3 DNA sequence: TGTGCCAGCAGCTTAGGGACAGCATCCTACGAGCAGTACTTC.

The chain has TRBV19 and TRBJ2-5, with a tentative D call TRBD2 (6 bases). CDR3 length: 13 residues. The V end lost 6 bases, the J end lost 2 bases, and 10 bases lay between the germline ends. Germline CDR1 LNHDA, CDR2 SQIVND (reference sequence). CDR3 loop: CASSGGFQETQYF. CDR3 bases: TGTGCCAGTAGCGGGGGATTTCAAGAGACCCAGTACTTC.

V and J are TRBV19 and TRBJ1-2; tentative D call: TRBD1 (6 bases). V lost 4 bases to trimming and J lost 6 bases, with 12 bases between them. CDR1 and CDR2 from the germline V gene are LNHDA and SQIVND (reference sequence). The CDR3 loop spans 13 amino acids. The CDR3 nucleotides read TGTGCCAGTAGTACGACAGGTCCTAATGGCTACACCTTC. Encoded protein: CASSTTGPNGYTF. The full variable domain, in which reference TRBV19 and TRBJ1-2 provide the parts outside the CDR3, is DGGITQSPKYLFRKEGQNVTLSCEQNLNHDAMYWYRQDPGQGLRLIYYSQIVNDFQKGDIAEGYSVSREKKESFPLTVTSAQKNPTAFYLCASSTTGPNGYTFGSGTRLTVV.

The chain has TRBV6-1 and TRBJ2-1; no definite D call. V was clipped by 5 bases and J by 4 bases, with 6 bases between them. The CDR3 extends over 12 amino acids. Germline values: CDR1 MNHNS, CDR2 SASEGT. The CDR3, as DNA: TGTGCCAGCAGTCCTGGTTACAATGAGCAGTTCTTC. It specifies CASSPGYNEQFF.

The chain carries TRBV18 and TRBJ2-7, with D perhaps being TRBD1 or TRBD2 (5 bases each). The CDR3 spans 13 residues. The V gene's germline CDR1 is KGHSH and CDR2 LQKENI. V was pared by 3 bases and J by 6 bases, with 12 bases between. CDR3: CASSPGESGEQYF. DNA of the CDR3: TGTGCCAGCTCACCGGGGGAGTCGGGCGAGCAGTACTTC.

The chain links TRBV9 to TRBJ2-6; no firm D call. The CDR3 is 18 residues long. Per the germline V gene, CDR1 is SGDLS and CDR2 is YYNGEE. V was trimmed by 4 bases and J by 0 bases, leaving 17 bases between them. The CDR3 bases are TGTGCCAGCAGCCCTAAATGGGGATATAGCTCTGGGGCCAACGTCCTGACTTTC. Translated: CASSPKWGYSSGANVLTF.

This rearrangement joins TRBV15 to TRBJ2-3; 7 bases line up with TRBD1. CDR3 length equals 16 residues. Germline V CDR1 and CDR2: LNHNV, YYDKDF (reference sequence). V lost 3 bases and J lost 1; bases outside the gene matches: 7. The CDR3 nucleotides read TGTGCCACCAGCAGGGCGGAAGGGACAGGCACAGATACGCAGTATTTT. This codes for CATSRAEGTGTDTQYF. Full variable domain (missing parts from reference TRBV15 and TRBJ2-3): DAMVIQNPRYQVTQFGKPVTLSCSQTLNHNVMYWYQQKSSQAPKLLFHYYDKDFNNEADTPDNFQSRRPNTSFCFLDIRSPGLGDTAMYLCATSRAEGTGTDTQYFGPGTRLTVL.

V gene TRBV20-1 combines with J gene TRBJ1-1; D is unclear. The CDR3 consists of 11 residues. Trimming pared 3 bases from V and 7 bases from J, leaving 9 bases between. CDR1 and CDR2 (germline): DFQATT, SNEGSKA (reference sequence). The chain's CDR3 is CSASSGIEAFF. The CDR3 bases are TGCAGTGCTAGCTCTGGGATTGAAGCTTTCTTT.

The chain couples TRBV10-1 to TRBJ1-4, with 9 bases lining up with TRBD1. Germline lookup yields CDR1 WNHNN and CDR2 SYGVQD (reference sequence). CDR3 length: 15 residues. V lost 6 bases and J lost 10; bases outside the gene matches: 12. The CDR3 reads CASSPWDRDKGKLFF. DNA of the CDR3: TGCGCCAGCAGCCCGTGGGACAGGGATAAAGGAAAACTGTTTTTT.

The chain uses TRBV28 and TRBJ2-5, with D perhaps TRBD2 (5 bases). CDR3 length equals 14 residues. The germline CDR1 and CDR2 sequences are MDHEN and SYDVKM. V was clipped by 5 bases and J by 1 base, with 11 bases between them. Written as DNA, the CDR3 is TGTGCCAGCAGTCCCGGCGGGCCCCAAGAGACCCAGTACTTC. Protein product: CASSPGGPQETQYF.

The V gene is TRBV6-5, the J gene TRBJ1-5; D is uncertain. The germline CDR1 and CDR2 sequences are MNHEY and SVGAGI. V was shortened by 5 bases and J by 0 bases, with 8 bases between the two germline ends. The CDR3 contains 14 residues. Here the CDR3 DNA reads TGTGCCAGCAGTGCGACGGATAGCAATCAGCCCCAGCATTTT. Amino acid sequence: CASSATDSNQPQHF.

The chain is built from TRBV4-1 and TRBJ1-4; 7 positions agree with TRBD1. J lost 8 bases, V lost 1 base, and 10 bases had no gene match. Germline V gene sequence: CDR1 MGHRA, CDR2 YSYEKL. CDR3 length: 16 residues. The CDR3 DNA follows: TGCGCCAGCAGCCAAGTTAGTGGGGGAGGGGGCGAAAAACTGTTTTTT. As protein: CASSQVSGGGGEKLFF.

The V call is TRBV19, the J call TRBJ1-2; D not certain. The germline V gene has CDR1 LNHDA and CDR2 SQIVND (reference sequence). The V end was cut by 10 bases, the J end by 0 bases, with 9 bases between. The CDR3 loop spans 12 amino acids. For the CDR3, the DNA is TGTGCCACCCAGGCGGCTAACTATGGCTACACCTTC. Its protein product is CATQAANYGYTF.

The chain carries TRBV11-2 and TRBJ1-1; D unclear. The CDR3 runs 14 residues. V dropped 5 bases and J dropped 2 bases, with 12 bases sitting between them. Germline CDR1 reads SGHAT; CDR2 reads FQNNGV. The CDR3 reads CASSPVKVNTEAFF. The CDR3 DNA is TGTGCCAGCAGCCCCGTTAAGGTAAACACTGAAGCTTTCTTT.

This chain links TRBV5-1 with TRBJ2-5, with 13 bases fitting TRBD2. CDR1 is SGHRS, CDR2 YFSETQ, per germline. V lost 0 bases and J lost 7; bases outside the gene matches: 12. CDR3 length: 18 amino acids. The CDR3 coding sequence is TGCGCCAGCAGCTTGGAACTAGCGGGGGGGCCTGTGGGAAGGACCCAGTACTTC. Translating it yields CASSLELAGGPVGRTQYF.

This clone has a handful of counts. CDR3 sequence reads: CASSLVGGRGETQYF. The CDR3 DNA is TGTGCCAGCAGCTTAGTTGGCGGGAGGGGAGAGACCCAGTACTTC. The V and J genes are TRBV13 and TRBJ2-5; TRBD2 matches 9 bases. The CDR3 contains 15 residues. CDR1 and CDR2 (germline): PRHDT, FYEKMQ (reference sequence). The V segment lost 1 base and the J segment 4 bases; nucleotides outside the gene matches: 4. The complete variable domain, with remaining parts taken from reference TRBV13 and TRBJ2-5, reads AAGVIQSPRHLIKEKRETATLKCYPIPRHDTVYWYQQGPGQDPQFLISFYEKMQSDKGSIPDRFSAQQFSDYHSELNMSSLELGDSALYFCASSLVGGRGETQYFGPGTRLLVL.

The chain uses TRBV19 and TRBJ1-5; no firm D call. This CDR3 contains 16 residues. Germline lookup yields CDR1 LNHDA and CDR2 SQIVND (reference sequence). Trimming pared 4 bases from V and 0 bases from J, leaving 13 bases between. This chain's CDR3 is CASSNLQPNSNQPQHF. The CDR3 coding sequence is TGTGCCAGTAGTAATTTGCAGCCTAATAGCAATCAGCCCCAGCATTTT.

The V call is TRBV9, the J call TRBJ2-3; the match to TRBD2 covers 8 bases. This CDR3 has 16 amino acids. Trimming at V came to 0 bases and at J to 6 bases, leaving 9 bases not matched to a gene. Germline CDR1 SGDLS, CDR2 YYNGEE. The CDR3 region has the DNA TGTGCCAGCAGCGTAGCTGGACTAGCTGTTTCCGATACGCAGTATTTT. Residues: CASSVAGLAVSDTQYF.

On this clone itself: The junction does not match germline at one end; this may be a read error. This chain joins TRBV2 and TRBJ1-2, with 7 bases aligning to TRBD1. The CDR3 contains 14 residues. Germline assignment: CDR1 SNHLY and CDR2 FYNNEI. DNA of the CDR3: TGTGCCGAAGGAACAGGGGCGATACACTATAGCTACACCTTC. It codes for CAEGTGAIHYSYTF.

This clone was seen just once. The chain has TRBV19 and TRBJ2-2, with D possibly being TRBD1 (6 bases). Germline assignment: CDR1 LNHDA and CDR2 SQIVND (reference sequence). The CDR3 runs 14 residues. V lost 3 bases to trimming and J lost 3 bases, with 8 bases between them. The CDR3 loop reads CASSMDSDTGELFF. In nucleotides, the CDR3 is TGTGCCAGTAGTATGGACAGTGACACCGGGGAGCTGTTTTTT. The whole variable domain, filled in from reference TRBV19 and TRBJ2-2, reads DGGITQSPKYLFRKEGQNVTLSCEQNLNHDAMYWYRQDPGQGLRLIYYSQIVNDFQKGDIAEGYSVSREKKESFPLTVTSAQKNPTAFYLCASSMDSDTGELFFGEGSRLTVL.

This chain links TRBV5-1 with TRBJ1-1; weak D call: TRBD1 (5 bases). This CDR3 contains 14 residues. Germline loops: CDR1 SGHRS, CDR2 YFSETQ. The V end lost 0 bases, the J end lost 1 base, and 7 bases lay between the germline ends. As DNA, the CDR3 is TGCGCCAGCAGCTTGGAGGACAAGAACACTGAAGCTTTCTTT. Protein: CASSLEDKNTEAFF.

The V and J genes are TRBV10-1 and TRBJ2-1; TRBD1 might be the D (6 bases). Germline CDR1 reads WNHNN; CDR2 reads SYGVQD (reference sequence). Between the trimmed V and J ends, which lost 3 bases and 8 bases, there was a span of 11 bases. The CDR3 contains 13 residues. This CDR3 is CASSEGGRDEQFF. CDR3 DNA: TGCGCCAGCAGTGAAGGGGGTAGGGATGAGCAGTTCTTC.

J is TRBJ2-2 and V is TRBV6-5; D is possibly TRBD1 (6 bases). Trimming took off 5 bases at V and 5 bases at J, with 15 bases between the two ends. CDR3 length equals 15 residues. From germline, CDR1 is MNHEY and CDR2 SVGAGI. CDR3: CASSRATGGTGELFF. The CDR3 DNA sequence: TGTGCCAGCAGTCGAGCGACAGGCGGGACCGGGGAGCTGTTTTTT.